This paragraph covers one T cell receptor beta chain sequence. Its target is unknown. The CDR3 consists of 15 residues. Germline-derived CDR1 and CDR2 are SNHLY and FYNNEI. Deletions cut 2 bases from V and 7 bases from J, with 14 bases between. This entry is derived from a study of siplizumab effects on memory and regulatory T cells. Study-wide results and caveats: There appeared to be greater diversity in naive T cells than in memory cells, and naive T cells seemed major contributors to the alloresponse. Relative to controls at 25% to 30%, mappable alloreactive CD4+ clones exhibited a mean Treg-derived proportion of less than 70% with siplizumab.

TCRdb's table, derived via immunoSEQ multiplex PCR, lists solely in-frame clones and lacks some. This table holds approximately 58,000 clones, approximately 95% found once. This sequence was found in a human donor in good health. Sample: CD8+ T cells sorted from blood. The gene calls are TRBV2 and TRBJ2-2; D is perhaps TRBD1 (7 bases). CDR3 protein: CASSEMAGGSGELFF. CDR3 DNA sequence: TGTGCCAGCAGTGAAATGGCAGGGGGGAGCGGGGAGCTGTTTTTT.